A single sample is the source of the 23 T cell receptor beta chains below, sequenced in a study of T cells in Graves' hyperthyroidism and ophthalmopathy. Amplification targeted TCR beta CDR3 regions from RNA transcripts. HTBI primers were used for first-round RT-PCR of the TCR CDR3. TCRdb reprocessed the multiplex PCR reads via MiXCR and lists one record per CDR3 protein. The repertoire holds about 610,000 distinct CDR3 sequences, roughly 15% seen once, with approximately 4.2% in the top ten. The source material was blood. The receptors here all came from a woman between 40 and 55 years old with Graves' ophthalmopathy.

The table lists this clonotype with a few counts. The J gene is TRBJ2-2, the V gene TRBV28, with TRBD1 as a possible D gene (6 bases). Trimming stripped 4 bases from V and 5 bases from J, with 14 bases between. Per germline, CDR1 MDHEN and CDR2 SYDVKM. This CDR3 is built from 15 residues. The DNA of the CDR3 is TGTGCCAGCAGTTCTGGGGGCGCAAGTACCGGGGAGCTGTTTTTT. It is translated as CASSSGGASTGELFF. The variable domain in full, completed from reference TRBV28 and TRBJ2-2, reads DVKVTQSSRYLVKRTGEKVFLECVQDMDHENMFWYRQDPGLGLRLIYFSYDVKMKEKGDIPEGYSVSREKKERFSLILESASTNQTSMYLCASSSGGASTGELFFGEGSRLTVL.

This clonotype has a count of ten or more. The gene calls are TRBV11-1 and TRBJ1-1; D is possibly TRBD1 (6 bases). This CDR3 spans 17 amino acids. Germline V gene data show CDR1 as SGHAT and CDR2 as FQDESV (reference sequence). Trimming shortened V by 1 base and J by 4 bases, and 19 bases separated the two germline ends. CDR3 DNA: TGTGCCAGCAGCTTAGATGCACAGGGCTTTACCCTCACTGAAGCTTTCTTT. This sequence encodes CASSLDAQGFTLTEAFF.

This clonotype has a count of ten or more. The chain employs TRBV5-1 and TRBJ2-7; D gene unclear. Germline CDR1 SGHRS, CDR2 YFSETQ. The CDR3 consists of 12 residues. V gave up 4 bases and J gave up 5 bases, with 10 bases separating them. The CDR3 DNA reads TGCGCCAGCAGCCTAAATTCGGACGAGCAGTACTTC. It specifies CASSLNSDEQYF.

Of note for this clonotype: With a much larger clone just one base away, this may be a read error. This chain connects TRBV28 to TRBJ2-7; D is perhaps TRBD2 (6 bases). The CDR3 is 13 amino acids. Germline V lookup: CDR1 MDHEN, CDR2 SYDVKM. The CDR3 sequence: CASSSRGDYGQYF. DNA for the CDR3: TGTGCCAGCAGTTCGCGGGGCGACTACGGGCAGTACTTC.

At least ten counts were recorded for this clonotype. The chain has TRBV6-2 or TRBV6-3 and TRBJ1-3; no clear D. Germline V gene lookup returns CDR1 MNHEY and CDR2 SVGEGT. There are 16 residues in the CDR3. V was shortened by 2 bases and J by 0 bases, with 11 bases between the two germline ends. CDR3 residues: CASSYDTANSGNTIYF. As DNA, the CDR3 is TGTGCCAGCAGTTACGACACGGCAAACTCTGGAAACACCATATATTTT.

There are many counts of this clonotype. The chain links TRBV28 to TRBJ2-4; D possibly corresponds to TRBD1 (5 bases). CDR1 and CDR2 (germline): MDHEN, SYDVKM. This CDR3 has 13 residues. V was shortened by 2 bases and J by 9 bases, with 11 bases between the two germline ends. The CDR3 protein is CASSLVRDGIQYF. The CDR3 DNA reads TGTGCCAGCAGTTTAGTCAGGGATGGCATTCAGTACTTC.

This clonotype was counted at least ten times. The V call is TRBV20-1, the J call TRBJ2-7; D remains unclear. V was clipped by 5 bases and J by 5 bases, with 7 bases between them. Looked up from germline, CDR1 is DFQATT and CDR2 is SNEGSKA (reference sequence). The CDR3 length is 10 residues. The CDR3 DNA is TGCAGTGCTTCCCGGGACGAGCAGTACTTC. It is translated as CSASRDEQYF.

This clonotype appeared a few times. This chain joins TRBV4-1 and TRBJ1-6; TRBD1 matches 11 bases. The V gene end was trimmed by 0 bases and the J gene end by 6 bases; junction bases not matched to a gene: 1. This CDR3 is built from 16 residues. The V gene's germline CDR1 is MGHRA and CDR2 YSYEKL. CDR3: CASSQDGTGGNSPLHF. The CDR3 nucleotides read TGCGCCAGCAGCCAAGACGGGACAGGGGGTAATTCACCCCTCCACTTT.

This clonotype appeared many times. CDR3 in DNA: TGTGCCAGCAGCCCACTAGTATCCCCCGGGGAGCTGTTTTTT. It specifies CASSPLVSPGELFF. The V and J genes are TRBV12-3 or TRBV12-4 and TRBJ2-2; D perhaps matches TRBD2 (5 bases). Trimming cost V 6 bases and J 6 bases, with 14 bases left between them. The CDR3 has 14 amino acids.

This clonotype occurred many times. V and J are TRBV5-6 and TRBJ2-5; no clear D. V dropped 2 bases and J dropped 5 bases, with 13 bases sitting between them. Germline V gene lookup returns CDR1 SGHDT and CDR2 YYEEEE. CDR3 size: 14 residues. The CDR3 protein is CASSFGAGRETQYF. The CDR3, as DNA: TGTGCCAGCAGCTTCGGTGCTGGGCGGGAGACCCAGTACTTC.

This clonotype was recorded at least ten times. The chain uses TRBV20-1 and TRBJ1-5; D not certain. V was trimmed by 0 bases and J by 0 bases, leaving 15 bases between them. The CDR3 contains 17 residues. CDR1 is DFQATT, CDR2 SNEGSKA, per germline (reference sequence). In DNA form, the CDR3 reads TGCAGTGCTAGAGATACCCAGGTTGAGTATAGCAATCAGCCCCAGCATTTT. Translating gives CSARDTQVEYSNQPQHF.

This clonotype appeared many times. CDR3 loop: CASSSIGGGAENTEAFF. CDR3 DNA: TGTGCCAGCAGCTCAATCGGAGGGGGCGCTGAGAACACTGAAGCTTTCTTT. The chain has TRBV11-2 and TRBJ1-1; 7 nucleotides match TRBD1. There are 17 residues in the CDR3. Germline assignment: CDR1 SGHAT and CDR2 FQNNGV. With V trimmed by 4 bases and J by 1 base, 12 bases remained unmatched.

In this sample, this clonotype turned up many times. Compared with germline, one end of the junction differs, possibly owing to a read error. V gene TRBV6-2 or TRBV6-3 combines with J gene TRBJ1-2; 7 positions agree with TRBD1. CDR3 length: 11 residues. The V gene's germline CDR1 is MNHEY and CDR2 SVGEGT. CDR3 amino acids: CASSTDRRLAF. For the CDR3, the DNA is TGTGCCAGCAGTACGGACAGGCGGCTTGCCTTC.

This clonotype was observed many times. The rearrangement links TRBV6-1 to TRBJ2-7; TRBD1 or TRBD2 may be the D gene (5 bases each). The ends were cut back, 5 bases at V and 1 base at J, with 18 bases in the middle. There are 16 residues in the CDR3. Germline V gene lookup returns CDR1 MNHNS and CDR2 SASEGT. CDR3 bases: TGTGCCAGCAGTCTATCCGGTTCAGGGAGTTCCTACGAGCAGTACTTC. It codes for CASSLSGSGSSYEQYF.

This clonotype was observed at least ten times. The rearrangement uses TRBV20-1 and TRBJ1-2; 7 bases are a match to TRBD1. The CDR3 totals 18 residues. Germline V lookup: CDR1 DFQATT, CDR2 SNEGSKA (reference sequence). With 3 bases clipped from V and 0 bases from J, the junction kept 16 bases outside the gene matches. The CDR3 sequence is CSARDPASGGEPNYGYTF. The CDR3 DNA is TGCAGTGCTAGGGATCCGGCCTCAGGGGGGGAACCTAACTATGGCTACACCTTC.

The sample holds a few counts of this clonotype. Germline is not matched at one junction end, which may reflect a read error. The chain combines TRBV6-2 or TRBV6-3 with TRBJ2-7, with 11 bases that match TRBD2. This CDR3 has 19 amino acids. Germline assignment: CDR1 MNHEY and CDR2 SVGEGT. The CDR3: CASSPYGTSGIRSSYEQCF. The CDR3 DNA sequence: TGTGCCAGCAGTCCGTACGGGACTAGCGGAATCCGTTCCTCCTACGAGCAGTGCTTC.

This clonotype showed up many times. This chain uses TRBV6-2 or TRBV6-3 with TRBJ2-2; 9 bases align to TRBD2. Looked up from germline, CDR1 is MNHEY and CDR2 is SVGEGT. The trim removed 8 bases at V and 3 bases at J, leaving 4 bases unmatched. This CDR3 spans 14 amino acids. CDR3 coding DNA: TGTGCCAGCCCCGCTAGCGGGGACACCGGGGAGCTGTTTTTT. Translation: CASPASGDTGELFF.

The V and J genes are TRBV20-1 and TRBJ1-1; D might be TRBD1 (5 bases). This CDR3 has 14 amino acids. V shed 3 bases and J shed 8 bases, with 19 bases lying between them. Germline lookup yields CDR1 DFQATT and CDR2 SNEGSKA (reference sequence). Here the CDR3 DNA reads TGCAGTGCTAGTCTGACCCTGTGGGGGGGGGAAGCTTTCTTT. It yields the protein CSASLTLWGGEAFF.

This clonotype showed up many times. The rearrangement links TRBV7-9 to TRBJ1-1; 8 positions match TRBD1. CDR3 size: 15 residues. The V segment lost 3 bases and the J segment 7 bases; nucleotides outside the gene matches: 10. CDR1 is SEHNR and CDR2 is FQNEAQ in the germline V gene (reference sequence). In DNA, the CDR3 is TGTGCCAGCAGCTTGACCGGACAGGGTATCAATGAAGCTTTCTTT. It codes for CASSLTGQGINEAFF.

This clonotype was counted ten times or more. The gene calls are TRBV19 and TRBJ1-2; D gene unclear. In germline, CDR1 is LNHDA, CDR2 SQIVND (reference sequence). The CDR3 sequence is 12 residues long. With 3 bases removed from V and 0 bases from J, the gap between germline ends came to 2 bases. CDR3 residues: CASSISNYGYTF. The CDR3 DNA reads TGTGCCAGTAGTATCTCTAACTATGGCTACACCTTC.

The V gene is TRBV20-1, the J gene TRBJ1-5; possible D gene TRBD1, 5 bases. With 3 bases removed from V and 2 bases from J, the gap between germline ends came to 14 bases. Germline CDR1 DFQATT, CDR2 SNEGSKA (reference sequence). The CDR3 runs 15 residues. CDR3 in amino acids: CSARVGGIGNQPQHF. The CDR3 DNA follows: TGCAGTGCTAGGGTCGGGGGTATAGGCAATCAGCCCCAGCATTTT.

This clonotype was recorded at least ten times. The chain is built from TRBV27 and TRBJ1-6; 7 nucleotides line up with TRBD1. CDR3 length: 13 residues. J lost 9 bases, V lost 6 bases, and 5 bases had no gene match. Germline V gene sequence: CDR1 MNHEY, CDR2 SMNVEV (reference sequence). The CDR3 region has the DNA TGTGCCAGCAGAGACAGGGTCGGTTCACCCCTCCACTTT. Its translation is CASRDRVGSPLHF.

This clonotype was observed at least ten times. The chain links TRBV11-2 to TRBJ2-5; D is unresolved. CDR3 length: 15 residues. Trimming pared 0 bases from V and 5 bases from J, leaving 13 bases between. CDR1 is SGHAT and CDR2 is FQNNGV in the germline V gene. CDR3: CASSLDGLLRETQYF. The DNA for the CDR3 is TGTGCCAGCAGCTTAGATGGTCTGCTCCGGGAGACCCAGTACTTC. The complete variable domain, with remaining parts taken from reference TRBV11-2 and TRBJ2-5, reads EAGVAQSPRYKIIEKRQSVAFWCNPISGHATLYWYQQILGQGPKLLIQFQNNGVVDDSQLPKDRFSAERLKGVDSTLKIQPAKLEDSAVYLCASSLDGLLRETQYFGPGTRLLVL.